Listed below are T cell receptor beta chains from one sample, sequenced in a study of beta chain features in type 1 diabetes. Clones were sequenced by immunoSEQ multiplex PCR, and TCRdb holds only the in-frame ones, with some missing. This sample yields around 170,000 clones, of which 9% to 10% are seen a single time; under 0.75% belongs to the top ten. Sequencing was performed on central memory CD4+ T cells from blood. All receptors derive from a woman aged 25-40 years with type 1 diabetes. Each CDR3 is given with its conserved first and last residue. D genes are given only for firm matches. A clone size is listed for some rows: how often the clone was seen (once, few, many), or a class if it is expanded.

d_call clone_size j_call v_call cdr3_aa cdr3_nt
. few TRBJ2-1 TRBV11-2 CASSTWTGDLNEQFF TGTGCCAGCAGCACTTGGACTGGGGATTTAAATGAGCAGTTCTTC
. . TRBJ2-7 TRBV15 CATSRGAGADEQYF TGTGCCACCAGCAGAGGCGCCGGTGCGGACGAGCAGTACTTC
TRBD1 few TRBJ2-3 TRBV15 CATSRAGGPTDTQYF TGTGCCACCAGCAGAGCAGGGGGTCCCACAGATACGCAGTATTTT
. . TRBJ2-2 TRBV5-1 CASSSQGGAGELFF TGCGCCAGCAGCTCTCAGGGTGGTGCCGGGGAGCTGTTTTTT
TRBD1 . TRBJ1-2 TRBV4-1 CASSLDRGASIYGYTF TGCGCCAGCAGCCTCGACAGGGGCGCCTCTATCTATGGCTACACCTTC
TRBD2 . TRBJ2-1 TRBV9 CASSVDGASGIQFF TGTGCCAGCAGCGTAGACGGGGCTAGCGGGATCCAGTTCTTC
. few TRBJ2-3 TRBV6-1 CASRFGGGDTQYF TGTGCCAGCAGGTTTGGAGGAGGGGATACGCAGTATTTT
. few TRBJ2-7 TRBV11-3 CASSLAQNSYEQYF TGTGCCAGCAGCTTAGCTCAGAACTCCTACGAGCAGTACTTC
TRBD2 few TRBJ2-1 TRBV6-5 CASSYAAGVISGEQFF TGTGCCAGCAGTTACGCAGCGGGAGTAATTTCGGGTGAGCAGTTCTTC
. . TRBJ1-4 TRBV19 CASSRAIRQTSKEKLFF TGTGCCAGTAGCCGCGCGATCCGACAGACCAGTAAGGAAAAACTGTTTTTT
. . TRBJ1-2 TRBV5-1 CASSLVQGRDYGYTF TGCGCCAGCAGCTTGGTTCAGGGTCGGGACTATGGCTACACCTTC
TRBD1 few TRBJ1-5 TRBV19 CASSTQGDQPQHF TGTGCCAGTAGTACACAGGGGGATCAGCCCCAGCATTTT
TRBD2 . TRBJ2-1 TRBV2 CASSENSGLAGAAQFF TGTGCCAGCAGTGAAAATTCGGGACTAGCGGGAGCAGCGCAGTTCTTC
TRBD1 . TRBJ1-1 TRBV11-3 CASSLGQGYSAEAFF TGTGCCAGCAGCCTAGGACAGGGCTATTCAGCTGAAGCTTTCTTT
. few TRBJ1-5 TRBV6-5 CASSGEGRQPQHF TGTGCCAGCAGTGGCGAGGGAAGGCAGCCCCAGCATTTT
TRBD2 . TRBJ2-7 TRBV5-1 CASSLDAGGFYEQYF TGCGCCAGCAGCTTGGACGCGGGGGGTTTCTACGAGCAGTACTTC
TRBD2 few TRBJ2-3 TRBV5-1 CASSFEAGMDTQYF TGCGCCAGCAGCTTTGAAGCGGGAATGGATACGCAGTATTTT
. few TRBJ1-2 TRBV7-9 CASSFGQGSYDYGYTF TGTGCCAGCAGCTTCGGCCAGGGCTCTTATGACTATGGCTACACCTTC
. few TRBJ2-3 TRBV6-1 CASLGRGTDTQYF TGTGCCAGCCTCGGGAGAGGCACAGATACGCAGTATTTT
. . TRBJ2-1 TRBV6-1 CASSEAANREYNEQFF TGTGCCAGCAGTGAAGCGGCCAACCGGGAGTACAATGAGCAGTTCTTC
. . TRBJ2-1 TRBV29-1 CSVGDWSSYNEQFF TGCAGCGTTGGGGACTGGAGCTCCTACAATGAGCAGTTCTTC
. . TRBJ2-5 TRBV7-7 CASSLKAWGDPPKGETQYF TGTGCTAGCAGCTTAAAAGCGTGGGGCGATCCACCCAAGGGGGAGACCCAGTACTTC